The TCR beta chain described here comes from a study of vaccination and CD4 T cells after COVID-19. Study-level information: Post-vaccine sampling followed dose two by a median roughly 65 days (range 14 to 241).

Described time point: late sampling 161 to 241 days after vaccination in three convalescent patients. The treatment: roughly 10-day PBMC culture with coronavirus spike peptide pools or control peptides (ViraFEST assay). This clonotype was counted between two and nine times. Its antigen is not known. Points from the study as a whole: The study sampled relatively few convalescent patients and omitted early post-infection timepoints.

The Oncomine TCR Beta short-read assay was applied to DNA of cultured CD4+ T cells. The template was genomic DNA from cultured CD4+ T cells. TCRdb re-analysed the PCR reads in MiXCR, keeping a single row per CDR3 protein. The table shows about 22,000 distinct CDR3 sequences, with 32% occurring only once. The CDR3 loop spans 15 amino acids. Per germline, CDR1 MNHEY and CDR2 SMNVEV (reference sequence). Trimming cost V 5 bases and J 8 bases; bases outside gene matches: 9. The clonotype comes from a human donor who had recovered from COVID-19. Sequencing used CD4+ T cells from blood, cultured in vitro, obtained about 7 months after SARS-CoV-2 vaccination. The chain combines TRBV27 with TRBJ1-6; 7 nucleotides match TRBD1. CDR3 DNA sequence: TGTGCCAGCAGTCCCCGGACAGGTTTCGATTCACCCCTCCACTTT. Residues: CASSPRTGFDSPLHF.